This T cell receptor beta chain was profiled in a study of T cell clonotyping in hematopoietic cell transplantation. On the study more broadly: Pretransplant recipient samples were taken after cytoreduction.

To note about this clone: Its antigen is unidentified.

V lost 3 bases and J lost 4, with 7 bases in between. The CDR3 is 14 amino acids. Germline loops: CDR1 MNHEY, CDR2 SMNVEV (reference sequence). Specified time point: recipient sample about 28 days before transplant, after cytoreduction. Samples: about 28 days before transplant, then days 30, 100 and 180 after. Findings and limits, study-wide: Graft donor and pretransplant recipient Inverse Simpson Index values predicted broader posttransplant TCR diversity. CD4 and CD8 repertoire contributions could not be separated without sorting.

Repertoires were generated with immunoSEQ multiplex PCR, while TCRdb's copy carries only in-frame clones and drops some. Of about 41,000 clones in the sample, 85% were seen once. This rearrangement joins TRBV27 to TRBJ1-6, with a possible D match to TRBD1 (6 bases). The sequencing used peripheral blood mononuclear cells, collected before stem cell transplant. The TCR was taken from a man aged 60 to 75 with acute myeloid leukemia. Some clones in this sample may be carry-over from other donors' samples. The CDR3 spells CASSFRGYNSPLHF. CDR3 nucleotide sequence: TGTGCCAGCAGTTTCAGGGGATATAATTCACCCCTCCACTTT.